This entry is about one T cell receptor beta chain. The antigen is not known. The entry originates in a study of T cell clones after liver transplantation. Overall study context: Liver transplant recipients had immunosuppression withdrawal attempted within 2 years. TCRbeta sequencing after a pre-transplant mixed lymphocyte reaction identified graft-donor-reactive clones, later tracked in post-transplant blood. Study-level results: Post-transplant, graft-donor-reactive CD4 TCRbeta sequences in blood dropped significantly in most of the 8 subjects.

TCRdb's copy holds only in-frame clones and misses some; the assay was immunoSEQ multiplex PCR. The sample carries about 80,000 clones, roughly 85% recorded once. The clonotype originates from a human patient who received a liver transplant. Part of the T cell pool may stem from the graft donor. This material consisted of CD4+ T cells from blood, taken around 42 months after liver transplant.

The CDR3 sequence is CASSLKTRPTEELFF. DNA for the CDR3: TGTGCCAGCAGCTTGAAGACTAGACCTACGGAGGAGCTGTTTTTT. This chain links TRBV7-2 with TRBJ2-2, with D possibly matching TRBD2 (6 bases). This CDR3 has 15 residues. Trimming removed 3 bases at V and 10 bases at J, with 18 bases between. Germline assignment: CDR1 SGHTA and CDR2 FQGNSA. Supplemented by reference TRBV7-2 and TRBJ2-2, the full variable domain reads GAGVSQSPSNKVTEKGKDVELRCDPISGHTALYWYRQSLGQGLEFLIYFQGNSAPDKSGLPSDRFSAERTGGSVSTLTIQRTQQEDSAVYLCASSLKTRPTEELFFGEGSRLTVL.